These T cell receptor beta chains were read from a single sample in a study of blood T cell repertoires in COVID-19. Sequencing was performed with immunoSEQ multiplex PCR; in TCRdb, only in-frame clones are kept and a portion is missing. Of 250,000 to 350,000 clones in the sample, around 90% are singletons; the top ten hold less than 1%. Sequencing input: peripheral blood. These TCRs come from a woman aged 40 to 50 who had recovered from COVID-19. Both conserved end residues are part of each CDR3. The D gene is left open where the match is weak. Some rows have no size entry. The others give once, few or many, or a class for an expanded clone.

size	V	D	length	J	DNA	CDR3
NA	TRBV29-1	TRBD2	14	TRBJ2-7	TGCAGCGTTGCCGGGACTAGCGGGACTTACGAGCAGTACTTC	CSVAGTSGTYEQYF
NA	TRBV2	TRBD1	15	TRBJ1-1	TGTGCCAGCAGTGAACAGGGGGCGCTGAGCACTGAAGCTTTCTTT	CASSEQGALSTEAFF
few	TRBV11-2	NA	13	TRBJ1-6	TGTGCCAGCAGCCCCTCCAGGGATTCACCCCTCCACTTT	CASSPSRDSPLHF
NA	TRBV11-2	TRBD2	16	TRBJ2-1	TGTGCCAGCAGCTCGTCTAGCGGGAGCTCCTACAATGAGCAGTTCTTC	CASSSSSGSSYNEQFF
NA	TRBV11-2	NA	14	TRBJ2-7	TGTGCCAGCAGCTCCGGACTACTCTCCTACGAGCAGTACTTC	CASSSGLLSYEQYF
NA	TRBV19	TRBD2	16	TRBJ2-3	TGTGCCAGTAGTATAGATTGGGTAGCGGGAGAAGATACGCAGTATTTT	CASSIDWVAGEDTQYF
NA	TRBV11-3	NA	13	TRBJ1-2	TGTGCCAGCAGCGGCGGAGGGAACTATGGCTACACCTTC	CASSGGGNYGYTF
NA	TRBV9	NA	13	TRBJ1-1	TGTGCCAGCAGCGTACGGGATAACACTGAAGCTTTCTTT	CASSVRDNTEAFF
NA	TRBV2	NA	15	TRBJ1-4	TGTGCCAGCCTAGGTTCAGGGGCGACTAATGAAAAACTGTTTTTT	CASLGSGATNEKLFF
NA	TRBV4-1	TRBD1	17	TRBJ1-1	TGCGCCAGCAGCCAAAAAACCGGGACAGGGTATACCACTGAAGCTTTCTTT	CASSQKTGTGYTTEAFF
NA	TRBV30	TRBD1	13	TRBJ2-5	TGTGCCTTTTATACAGGGGGCTGGGAGACCCAGTACTTC	CAFYTGGWETQYF
NA	TRBV5-4	TRBD2	14	TRBJ2-7	TGTGCCAGCAGCTTGGATAGCGGGGGTTTCGAGCAGTACTTC	CASSLDSGGFEQYF
NA	TRBV19	TRBD1	13	TRBJ1-1	TGTGCCAGTAGTATGACAGGGGTAACTGAAGCTTTCTTT	CASSMTGVTEAFF
NA	TRBV27	NA	20	TRBJ2-5	TGTGCCAGCAGACCTAGACAGGGGGCAACACTAGCGGGGTTTAAAGAGACCCAGTACTTC	CASRPRQGATLAGFKETQYF
NA	TRBV27	NA	14	TRBJ2-5	TGTGCCAGCAGTTTAGGGCAGGGACAAGAGACCCAGTACTTC	CASSLGQGQETQYF
NA	TRBV7-2	NA	14	TRBJ2-7	TGTGCCAGCAGCCAGGGGACTACCGCCTACGAGCAGTACTTC	CASSQGTTAYEQYF
NA	TRBV19	NA	13	TRBJ2-1	TGTGCCAGTAGTATTCAGGGGTACAATGAGCAGTTCTTC	CASSIQGYNEQFF
NA	TRBV5-5	TRBD2	14	TRBJ2-7	TGTGCCAGCAGCTCCACTAGCGGGGTCTACGAGCAGTACTTC	CASSSTSGVYEQYF
NA	TRBV28	TRBD2	15	TRBJ2-2	TGTGCCAGCAGGAGAATAGCGGGGAACACCGGGGAGCTGTTTTTT	CASRRIAGNTGELFF
NA	TRBV3-1/TRBV3-2	TRBD2	18	TRBJ2-7	TGTGCCAGCAGCCTAAGGGGGGCTAGCGGGACGTCTACCTACGAGCAGTACTTC	CASSLRGASGTSTYEQYF
NA	TRBV28	NA	19	TRBJ2-7	TGTGCCAGCAGTTTATCTGAAAGCGGGGTGTGGGGACAGGCCTACGAGCAGTACTTC	CASSLSESGVWGQAYEQYF
NA	TRBV24-1	NA	15	TRBJ2-5	TGTGCCACCAGTGATGGGGGCTTGGACTCGGAGACCCAGTACTTC	CATSDGGLDSETQYF
once	TRBV5-1	NA	16	TRBJ2-3	TGCGCCAGCAGCTTGGCGTCTTCCGTTCTCACAGATACGCAGTATTTT	CASSLASSVLTDTQYF
NA	TRBV15	TRBD2	15	TRBJ2-7	TGTGCCACCAGCAGAGGACTAGCAGGTTACTACGAGCAGTACTTC	CATSRGLAGYYEQYF
few	TRBV5-4	TRBD1	13	TRBJ2-7	TGTGCCAGCAGCTTCCAGGGGGCCGACGAGCAGTACTTC	CASSFQGADEQYF
once	TRBV5-1	NA	13	TRBJ2-2	TGCGCCAGCAGTGGGGGAGGTCCCGGGGAGCTGTTTTTT	CASSGGGPGELFF
NA	TRBV11-2	TRBD1	14	TRBJ1-1	TGTGCCAGCAGGACTAACAGGGGGCCCACTGAAGCTTTCTTT	CASRTNRGPTEAFF
NA	TRBV19	TRBD2	13	TRBJ2-1	TGTGCCAGTAGTATCGGACTAGCCAATGAGCAGTTCTTC	CASSIGLANEQFF
NA	TRBV19	TRBD1	14	TRBJ2-7	TGTGCCAGTAGTATAGATCGGACAGGGAGCGAGCAGTACTTC	CASSIDRTGSEQYF
NA	TRBV18	TRBD2	18	TRBJ2-1	TGTGCCAGCTCATACGATATGTTAGCGGGTAACTCCTACAATGAGCAGTTCTTC	CASSYDMLAGNSYNEQFF
NA	TRBV19	NA	17	TRBJ2-7	TGTGCCAGTAGTATAGAGGAGGGCGGGACAGCACCTAAGGAGCAGTACTTC	CASSIEEGGTAPKEQYF
NA	TRBV28	NA	13	TRBJ2-5	TGTGCCAGCAGTTCCGGACAGCAAGAGACCCAGTACTTC	CASSSGQQETQYF
NA	TRBV9	NA	15	TRBJ2-7	TGTGCCAGCAGCAGCAACCCGGGACAACGATACGAGCAGTACTTC	CASSSNPGQRYEQYF
NA	TRBV3-1/TRBV3-2	NA	17	TRBJ2-5	TGTGCCAGCAGCCCATTGAGGAGGGGAGTGGGGCAAGAGACCCAGTACTTC	CASSPLRRGVGQETQYF
NA	TRBV30	TRBD2	16	TRBJ2-7	TGTGCCTGGAACGGGGGGGCGGGAGTGTCTCCCTACGAGCAGTACTTC	CAWNGGAGVSPYEQYF
once	TRBV11-1	TRBD1	16	TRBJ2-1	TGTGCCAGCGGAGGACAGGGATTCAGCGTTGGGGATGAGCAGTTCTTC	CASGGQGFSVGDEQFF
once	TRBV10-3	NA	14	TRBJ2-7	TGTGCCATCAGTGGGGACTTGGCCCTCTACGGGCAGTACTTC	CAISGDLALYGQYF
NA	TRBV29-1	NA	14	TRBJ1-1	TGCAGCGTTGGCCGCAGGACTGATCACACTGAAGCTTTCTTT	CSVGRRTDHTEAFF
NA	TRBV28	TRBD2	15	TRBJ2-5	TGTGCCAGCAGTTCCCCTAGCGGGAGTGGGGAGACCCAGTACTTC	CASSSPSGSGETQYF
NA	TRBV28	NA	11	TRBJ2-1	TGTGCCAGCAGCTGGCAGGATGAGCAGTTCTTC	CASSWQDEQFF
NA	TRBV4-1	NA	15	TRBJ2-7	TGCGCCAGCAGCCAAGGGTTTACAGGAGCCTACGAGCAGTACTTC	CASSQGFTGAYEQYF
once	TRBV3-1/TRBV3-2	TRBD2	17	TRBJ2-1	TGTGCCAGCAGCCAAGGGCAGGGACTAGCGGGACACAATGAGCAGTTCTTC	CASSQGQGLAGHNEQFF